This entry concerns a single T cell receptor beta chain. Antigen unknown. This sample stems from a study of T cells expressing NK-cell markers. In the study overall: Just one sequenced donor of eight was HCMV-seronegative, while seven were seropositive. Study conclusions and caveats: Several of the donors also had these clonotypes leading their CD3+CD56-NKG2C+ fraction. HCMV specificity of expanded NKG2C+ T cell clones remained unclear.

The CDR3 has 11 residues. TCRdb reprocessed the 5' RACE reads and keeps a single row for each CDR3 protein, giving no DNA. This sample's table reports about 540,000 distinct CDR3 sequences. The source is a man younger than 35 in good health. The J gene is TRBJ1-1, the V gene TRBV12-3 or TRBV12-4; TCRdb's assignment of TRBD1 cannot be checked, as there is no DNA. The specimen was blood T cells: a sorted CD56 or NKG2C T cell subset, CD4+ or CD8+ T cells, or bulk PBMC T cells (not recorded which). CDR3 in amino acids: CASTNRGQAFF.